A selection of T cell receptor beta chains follows, all from one sample in a study of blood T cell repertoires in COVID-19. Only in-frame clones appear in the TCRdb table, and some are missing; sequencing was by immunoSEQ multiplex PCR. The table has under 200,000 clones, over 75% seen once. The sample taken for sequencing was peripheral blood. The receptors come from a woman of 80 years or more with acute or convalescent COVID-19. Each CDR3 is given with its conserved first and last residue. D genes are given only for firm matches. Expanded clones are given a class, and other clones once, few, many or no size at all.

V: TRBV10-3
size: few
J: TRBJ1-1
D: TRBD1
DNA: TGTGCCATCAGTCCTACAGGGGCCAACACTGAAGCTTTCTTT
CDR3: CAISPTGANTEAFF

V: TRBV2
size: many
J: TRBJ2-7
D: TRBD1
DNA: TGTGCCAGCAGTGGACAGGGGGCTTCCTACGAGCAGTACTTC
CDR3: CASSGQGASYEQYF

V: TRBV2
size: .
J: TRBJ2-7
D: .
DNA: TGTGCCAGCACGGGACTTTCCTACGAGCAGTACTTC
CDR3: CASTGLSYEQYF

V: TRBV10-3
size: .
J: TRBJ2-7
D: TRBD2
DNA: TGTGCCATCAGTGAGTCTCTAGCGGGTAGCGAGCAGTACTTC
CDR3: CAISESLAGSEQYF

V: TRBV24-1
size: .
J: TRBJ2-1
D: TRBD2
DNA: TGTGCCACCAGTGCTGTGGGACTAGCGGGGAGTAGCTCCTACAATGAGCAGTTCTTC
CDR3: CATSAVGLAGSSSYNEQFF

V: TRBV6-6
size: once
J: TRBJ1-5
D: .
DNA: TGTGCCAGCAGTCCCTTCGGAGGGGTCGAAAATCAGCCCCAGCATTTT
CDR3: CASSPFGGVENQPQHF

V: TRBV5-1
size: .
J: TRBJ2-3
D: .
DNA: TGCGCCAGCAGCTTGGGTGGGGGGACGGCAGATACGCAGTATTTT
CDR3: CASSLGGGTADTQYF

V: TRBV29-1
size: .
J: TRBJ2-1
D: TRBD1
DNA: TGCAGCGTTGAAAACGACAGGGTCGTCGCCTACAATGAGCAGTTCTTC
CDR3: CSVENDRVVAYNEQFF

V: TRBV3-1/TRBV3-2
size: few
J: TRBJ2-7
D: TRBD2
DNA: TGTGCCAGCAGCCCTAGTCCGGGGGCTAGCGGGGGGCTCCAGTACTTC
CDR3: CASSPSPGASGGLQYF

V: TRBV6-5
size: .
J: TRBJ2-2
D: .
DNA: TGTGCCAGCAGTTACTCGAGGGATCGGGGCACCGGGGAGCTGTTTTTT
CDR3: CASSYSRDRGTGELFF

V: TRBV11-2
size: .
J: TRBJ2-2
D: .
DNA: TGTGCCAGCAGCTTAACTGGGAGTAGCACCGGGGAGCTGTTTTTT
CDR3: CASSLTGSSTGELFF

V: TRBV10-3
size: .
J: TRBJ2-7
D: TRBD1
DNA: TGTGCCATCAGTGGATCCGGGACAGGCCCCTACGAGCAGTACTTC
CDR3: CAISGSGTGPYEQYF

V: TRBV20-1
size: .
J: TRBJ1-1
D: .
DNA: TGCAGTGCTAGAGATAGCGGCGAAGCTTTCTTT
CDR3: CSARDSGEAFF

V: TRBV2
size: .
J: TRBJ1-1
D: TRBD1
DNA: TGTGCCAGCACCCCTGACAGGGACACTGAAGCTTTCTTT
CDR3: CASTPDRDTEAFF

V: TRBV19
size: .
J: TRBJ2-1
D: .
DNA: TGTGCCAGTGCGCACGGGGGGCAGGGACCCAGAATCTACAATGAGCAGTTCTTC
CDR3: CASAHGGQGPRIYNEQFF

V: TRBV4-3
size: .
J: TRBJ2-6
D: .
DNA: TGCGCCAGCAGCCAAGATGTTTCCTCTAGGGCCAACGTCCTGACTTTC
CDR3: CASSQDVSSRANVLTF

V: TRBV7-2
size: .
J: TRBJ2-7
D: TRBD1
DNA: TGTGCCAGCAGCTCGCCCCCAGGGGGCCTTAACTACGAGCAGTACTTC
CDR3: CASSSPPGGLNYEQYF

V: TRBV27
size: .
J: TRBJ1-3
D: .
DNA: TGTGCCAGCAGTCCCTCGGGTGCACGTTCGGGGAGCTCTGGAAACACCATATATTTT
CDR3: CASSPSGARSGSSGNTIYF

V: TRBV5-1
size: few
J: TRBJ2-1
D: .
DNA: TGCGCCAGCAGTCCGGACATCCAGCAGTTCTTC
CDR3: CASSPDIQQFF

V: TRBV7-9
size: .
J: TRBJ2-1
D: TRBD2
DNA: TGTGCCAGCAGCTTAGTCTTTGGGCTAGCGGGTAACAATGAGCAGTTCTTC
CDR3: CASSLVFGLAGNNEQFF

V: TRBV10-2
size: .
J: TRBJ1-1
D: .
DNA: TGCGCCAGCAGTGAGTTGCGCAGAGGGAACACTGAAGCTTTCTTT
CDR3: CASSELRRGNTEAFF

V: TRBV12-5
size: .
J: TRBJ2-7
D: TRBD1
DNA: TGTGCTAGTGGTTTGGCGGGACAGAGCGAGCAGTACTTC
CDR3: CASGLAGQSEQYF

V: TRBV10-3
size: .
J: TRBJ2-3
D: TRBD1
DNA: TGTGCCATCAGAAGGGGGCCCTCAGATACGCAGTATTTT
CDR3: CAIRRGPSDTQYF

V: TRBV27
size: once
J: TRBJ2-4
D: TRBD2
DNA: TGTGCCAGCAAGATCCCTAGCGGAAACATTCAGTACTTC
CDR3: CASKIPSGNIQYF

V: TRBV6-1
size: .
J: TRBJ1-2
D: .
DNA: TGTGCCAGCGGTGAGAGGGGGAACTATGGCTACACCTTC
CDR3: CASGERGNYGYTF

V: TRBV5-1
size: .
J: TRBJ1-1
D: TRBD1
DNA: TGCGCCAGCAGTATCCACGGGACAGCTTGGAACACTGAAGCTTTCTTT
CDR3: CASSIHGTAWNTEAFF

V: TRBV7-9
size: .
J: TRBJ2-1
D: TRBD1
DNA: TGTGCCAGCAGTCGGACAGGGGTCTCCTACAATGAGCAGTTCTTC
CDR3: CASSRTGVSYNEQFF

V: TRBV7-9
size: .
J: TRBJ1-3
D: .
DNA: TGTGCCAGCAGCTTAGGAGGGATCGACACCATATATTTT
CDR3: CASSLGGIDTIYF

V: TRBV24-1
size: .
J: TRBJ2-5
D: .
DNA: TGTGCCACCAGTGATATGGGGGCCCGAGAGGGGACCCAGTACTTC
CDR3: CATSDMGAREGTQYF

V: TRBV19
size: .
J: TRBJ1-2
D: .
DNA: TGTGCCACCCGGGACATTGGCCCCTATGGCTACACCTTC
CDR3: CATRDIGPYGYTF

V: TRBV19
size: once
J: TRBJ1-3
D: .
DNA: TGTGCCAGTAGTATCCTGTCAGGGGTGTATGGAAACACCATATATTTT
CDR3: CASSILSGVYGNTIYF

V: TRBV9
size: .
J: TRBJ2-7
D: TRBD2
DNA: TGTGCCAGCAGCGTAGGGGTGGGACTAGCGGTCGAGCAGTACTTC
CDR3: CASSVGVGLAVEQYF

V: TRBV7-8
size: .
J: TRBJ2-7
D: .
DNA: TGTGCCAGCAGCTTAGGTACCCCAGGGTACCCCGAGCAGTACTTC
CDR3: CASSLGTPGYPEQYF

V: TRBV7-7
size: .
J: TRBJ2-1
D: TRBD2
DNA: TGTGCCAGCAGCCTCGGGGGGGCTACCAATGAGCAGTTCTTC
CDR3: CASSLGGATNEQFF

V: TRBV4-3
size: .
J: TRBJ2-3
D: .
DNA: TGCGCCAGCAGCCCCGGACAGCCAGATACGCAGTATTTT
CDR3: CASSPGQPDTQYF

V: TRBV11-3
size: .
J: TRBJ2-5
D: .
DNA: TGTGCCAGCAGCTCGGGCGGGGAGACCCAGTACTTC
CDR3: CASSSGGETQYF

V: TRBV10-3
size: .
J: TRBJ1-5
D: .
DNA: TGTGCCATCATGCTACAGTATAGCAATCAGCCCCAGCATTTT
CDR3: CAIMLQYSNQPQHF

V: TRBV4-2
size: .
J: TRBJ2-1
D: TRBD2
DNA: TGTGCCAGCAGCCAAGATCCGGGAGCGGGAGGTCGGTACAATGAGCAGTTCTTC
CDR3: CASSQDPGAGGRYNEQFF

V: TRBV3-1/TRBV3-2
size: once
J: TRBJ2-5
D: TRBD2
DNA: TGTGCCAGCAGCCGTAGCGGGAGAGGAGAGACCCAGTACTTC
CDR3: CASSRSGRGETQYF

V: TRBV2
size: .
J: TRBJ2-5
D: TRBD1
DNA: TGTGCCAGCAGCCCCGGACAGGGGCTTAGGGAGACCCAGTACTTC
CDR3: CASSPGQGLRETQYF

V: TRBV10-2
size: once
J: TRBJ2-2
D: .
DNA: TGCGCCAGCAGGAACCAGGGTACCGGGGAGCTGTTTTTT
CDR3: CASRNQGTGELFF

V: TRBV7-9
size: .
J: TRBJ2-7
D: TRBD2
DNA: TGTGCCAGCAGCCTTGGGAGGGTGGGTGAGCAGTACTTC
CDR3: CASSLGRVGEQYF

V: TRBV7-8
size: .
J: TRBJ2-5
D: TRBD2
DNA: TGTGCCAGCAGCTATGGACTAGCGGGGTACGGGGAGACCCAGTACTTC
CDR3: CASSYGLAGYGETQYF

V: TRBV5-1
size: .
J: TRBJ1-1
D: TRBD1
DNA: TGCGCCAGCAGCTTGTCCAGGGGGACGACCATGAACACTGAAGCTTTCTTT
CDR3: CASSLSRGTTMNTEAFF

V: TRBV5-5
size: once
J: TRBJ2-7
D: TRBD1
DNA: TGTGCCAGCAGCTTGTCCGGGGCAGGGGGATACGAGCAGTACTTC
CDR3: CASSLSGAGGYEQYF

V: TRBV24-1
size: .
J: TRBJ2-1
D: TRBD2
DNA: TGTGCCACCAGTGATCCGACTCATCCAGCGGGGATAGGGAATGAGCAGTTCTTC
CDR3: CATSDPTHPAGIGNEQFF

V: TRBV5-1
size: .
J: TRBJ2-7
D: .
DNA: TGCGCCAGCAGCTTGGCAGGCGAGCAGTACTTC
CDR3: CASSLAGEQYF

V: TRBV11-2
size: .
J: TRBJ1-2
D: .
DNA: TGTGCCAGCAGCTTCACAGGGAACAGCTATGGCTACACCTTC
CDR3: CASSFTGNSYGYTF

V: TRBV18
size: .
J: TRBJ1-3
D: .
DNA: TGTGCCAGCTCACCTCCCACAGAAACTGGAAACACCATATATTTT
CDR3: CASSPPTETGNTIYF